This entry concerns a single T cell receptor beta chain. Seattle cases were enrolled at active infection and followed longitudinally. Germline assignment: CDR1 SGHRS and CDR2 YFSETQ. V was pared by 2 bases and J by 4 bases, with 9 bases of the junction left unmatched. This CDR3 comprises 17 residues. Authors' methods: Amplified reference gene primers provided the basis for estimating nucleated cell counts. The assay was immunoSEQ multiplex PCR, and TCRdb's table has in-frame clones only and misses some. From that table come the V and J calls and clone size; the DNA was used to work out D and trimming. The data contain almost 350,000 clones, roughly 89% of them seen just once; the ten biggest clones take up about 3.9%. The entry originates in a study of blood T cell repertoires in COVID-19. Across the whole study: Nucleic acid was either cDNA or gDNA, and it came from T cells, B-cell-depleted T cells, or PBMCs.

The receptor was isolated from an older woman with COVID-19, enrolled during active disease. V usage is TRBV5-1 and J usage is TRBJ2-6; 7 bases align to TRBD1. The sequencing input was peripheral blood. The CDR3, as DNA: TGCGCCAGCAGCTTCACGACAGGGCCAGGAGGGGCCAACGTCCTGACTTTC. Translation: CASSFTTGPGGANVLTF.